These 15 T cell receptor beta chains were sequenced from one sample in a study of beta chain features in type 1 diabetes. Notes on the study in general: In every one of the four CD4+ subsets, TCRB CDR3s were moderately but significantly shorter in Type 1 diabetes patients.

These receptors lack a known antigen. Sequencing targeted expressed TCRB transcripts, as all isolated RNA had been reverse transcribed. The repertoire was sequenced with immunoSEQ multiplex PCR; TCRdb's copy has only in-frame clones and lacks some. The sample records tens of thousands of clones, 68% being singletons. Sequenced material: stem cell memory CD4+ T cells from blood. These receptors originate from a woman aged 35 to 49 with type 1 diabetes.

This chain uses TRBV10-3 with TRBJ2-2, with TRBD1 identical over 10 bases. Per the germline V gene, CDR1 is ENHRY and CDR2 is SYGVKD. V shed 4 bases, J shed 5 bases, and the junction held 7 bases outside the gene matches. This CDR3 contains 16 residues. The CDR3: CAISGKTGGATGELFF. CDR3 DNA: TGTGCCATCAGTGGGAAGACAGGGGGCGCGACCGGGGAGCTGTTTTTT.

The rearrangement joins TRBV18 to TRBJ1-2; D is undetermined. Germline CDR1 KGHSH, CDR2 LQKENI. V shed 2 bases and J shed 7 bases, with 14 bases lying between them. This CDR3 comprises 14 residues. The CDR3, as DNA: TGTGCCAGCTCACCAAATCCCGCGAGGAGTGGCTACACCTTC. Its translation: CASSPNPARSGYTF.

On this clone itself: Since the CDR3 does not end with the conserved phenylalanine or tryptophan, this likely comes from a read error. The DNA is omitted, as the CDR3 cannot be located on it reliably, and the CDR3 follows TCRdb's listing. The CDR3 is CASSPRLAEPPLN. The chain carries TRBV28 and TRBJ2-3; TRBD2, the table's D call, lacks a check against the DNA. Termini included, the CDR3 measures 13 amino acids. CDR1 and CDR2 (germline): MDHEN, SYDVKM.

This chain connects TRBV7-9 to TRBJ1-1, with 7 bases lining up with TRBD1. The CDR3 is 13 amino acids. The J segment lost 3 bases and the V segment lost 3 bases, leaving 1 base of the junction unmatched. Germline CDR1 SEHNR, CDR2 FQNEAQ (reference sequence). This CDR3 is CASSLQGDTEAFF. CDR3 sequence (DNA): TGTGCCAGCAGCTTGCAGGGGGACACTGAAGCTTTCTTT.

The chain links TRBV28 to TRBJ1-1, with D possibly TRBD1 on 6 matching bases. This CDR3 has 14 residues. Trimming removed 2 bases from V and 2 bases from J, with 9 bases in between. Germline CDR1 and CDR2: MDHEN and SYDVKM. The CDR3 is CASSLHGTNTEAFF. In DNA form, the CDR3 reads TGTGCCAGCAGTTTACACGGGACAAACACTGAAGCTTTCTTT.

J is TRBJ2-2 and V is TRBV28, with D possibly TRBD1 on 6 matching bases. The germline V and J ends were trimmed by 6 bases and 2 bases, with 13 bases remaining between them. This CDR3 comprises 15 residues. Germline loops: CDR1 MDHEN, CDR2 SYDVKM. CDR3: CASRLGTRNTGELFF. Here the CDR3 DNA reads TGTGCCAGCAGGCTTGGGACACGAAACACCGGGGAGCTGTTTTTT.

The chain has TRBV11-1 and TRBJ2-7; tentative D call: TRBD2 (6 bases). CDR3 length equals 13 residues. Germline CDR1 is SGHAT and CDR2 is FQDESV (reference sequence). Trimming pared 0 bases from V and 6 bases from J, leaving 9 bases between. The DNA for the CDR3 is TGTGCCAGCAGCTTAGCGAGGGGAGGCGAGCAGTACTTC. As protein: CASSLARGGEQYF.

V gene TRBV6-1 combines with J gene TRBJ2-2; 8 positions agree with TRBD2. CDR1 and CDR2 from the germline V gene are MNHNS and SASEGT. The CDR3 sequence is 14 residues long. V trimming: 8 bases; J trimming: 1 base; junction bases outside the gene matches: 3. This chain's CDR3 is CASSGTRNTGELFF. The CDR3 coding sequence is TGTGCCAGCTCCGGGACTAGGAACACCGGGGAGCTGTTTTTT.

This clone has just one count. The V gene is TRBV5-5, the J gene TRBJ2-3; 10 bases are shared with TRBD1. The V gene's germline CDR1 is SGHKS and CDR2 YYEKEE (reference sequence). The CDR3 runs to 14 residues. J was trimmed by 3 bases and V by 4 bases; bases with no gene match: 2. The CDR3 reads CASSPDRGTDTQYF. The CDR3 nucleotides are TGTGCCAGCAGCCCGGACAGGGGGACAGATACGCAGTATTTT.

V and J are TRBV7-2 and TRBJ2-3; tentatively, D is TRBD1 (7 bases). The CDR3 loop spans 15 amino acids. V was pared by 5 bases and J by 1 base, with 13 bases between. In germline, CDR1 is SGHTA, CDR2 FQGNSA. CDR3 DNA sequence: TGTGCCAGCAGCACACAGGGGACTGGCACAGATACGCAGTATTTT. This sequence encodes CASSTQGTGTDTQYF.

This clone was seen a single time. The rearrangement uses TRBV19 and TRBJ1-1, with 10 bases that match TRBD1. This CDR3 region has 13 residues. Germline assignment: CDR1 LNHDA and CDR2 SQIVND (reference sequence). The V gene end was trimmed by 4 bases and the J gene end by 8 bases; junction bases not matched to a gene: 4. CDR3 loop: CASSTGTGVEAFF. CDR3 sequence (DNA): TGTGCCAGTAGTACCGGGACAGGGGTAGAAGCTTTCTTT.

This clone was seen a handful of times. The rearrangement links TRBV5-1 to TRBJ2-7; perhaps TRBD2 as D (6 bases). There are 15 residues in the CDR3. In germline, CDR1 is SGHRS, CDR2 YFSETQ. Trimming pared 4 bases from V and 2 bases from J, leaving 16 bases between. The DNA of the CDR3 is TGCGCCAGCAGCCATAGCGGTCGAGGGGCCTACGAGCAGTACTTC. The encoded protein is CASSHSGRGAYEQYF. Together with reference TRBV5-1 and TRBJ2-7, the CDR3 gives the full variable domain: KAGVTQTPRYLIKTRGQQVTLSCSPISGHRSVSWYQQTPGQGLQFLFEYFSETQRNKGNFPGRFSGRQFSNSRSEMNVSTLELGDSALYLCASSHSGRGAYEQYFGPGTRLTVT.

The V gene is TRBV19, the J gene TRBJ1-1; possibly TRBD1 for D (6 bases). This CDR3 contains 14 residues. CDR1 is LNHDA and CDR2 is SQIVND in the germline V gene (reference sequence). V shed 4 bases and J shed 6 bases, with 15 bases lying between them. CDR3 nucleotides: TGTGCCAGTAGTAATCCCAGGGGAGAGGCTGAAGCTTTCTTT. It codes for CASSNPRGEAEAFF.

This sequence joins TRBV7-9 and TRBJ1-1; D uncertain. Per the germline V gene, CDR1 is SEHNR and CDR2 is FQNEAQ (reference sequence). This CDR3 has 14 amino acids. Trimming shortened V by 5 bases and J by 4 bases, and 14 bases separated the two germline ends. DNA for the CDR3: TGTGCCAGCAGCGTCGTGCGGGCGGGCACTGAAGCTTTCTTT. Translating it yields CASSVVRAGTEAFF.

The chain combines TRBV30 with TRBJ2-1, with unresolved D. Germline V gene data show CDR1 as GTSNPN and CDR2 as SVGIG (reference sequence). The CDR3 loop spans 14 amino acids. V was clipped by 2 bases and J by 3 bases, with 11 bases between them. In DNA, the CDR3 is TGTGCCTGGAGTTACGGGTCCCGCTACAATGAGCAGTTCTTC. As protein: CAWSYGSRYNEQFF.